The 20 T cell receptor beta chains below come from one sample, sequenced in a study of graft-versus-host responses after intestinal transplantation. No cognate antigen is known for these TCRs. Profiled with immunoSEQ multiplex PCR; TCRdb holds only in-frame clones, not every one. Of just under 85,000 clones listed, 80% to 95% are singletons. The starting material was unstimulated CD8+ T cells sorted from spleen or lymph node cells, obtained before transplant. The origin of the receptors is a human donor who was the organ donor for an intestinal transplant.

V gene TRBV5-6 combines with J gene TRBJ2-7, with D possibly being TRBD2 (5 bases). The CDR3 covers 11 residues. Germline CDR1 and CDR2: SGHDT and YYEEEE. V was clipped by 3 bases and J by 7 bases, with 8 bases between them. CDR3 residues: CASSWTGEQYF. The CDR3 coding sequence is TGTGCCAGCAGCTGGACGGGAGAGCAGTACTTC.

The rearrangement joins TRBV6-5 to TRBJ1-4; D possibly corresponds to TRBD1 (5 bases). The CDR3 loop spans 15 amino acids. V shed 6 bases and J shed 0 bases, with 11 bases lying between them. Germline loops: CDR1 MNHEY, CDR2 SVGAGI. This CDR3 reads CASRIQTATNEKLFF. DNA for the CDR3: TGTGCCAGCAGGATCCAGACAGCAACTAATGAAAAACTGTTTTTT.

The V and J genes are TRBV27 and TRBJ1-1; D perhaps matches TRBD1 (5 bases). Germline V CDR1 and CDR2: MNHEY, SMNVEV (reference sequence). The V end lost 2 bases, the J end lost 0 bases, and 16 bases lay between the germline ends. The CDR3 runs 17 residues. DNA of the CDR3: TGTGCCAGCAGTTTAATGGGGGGGTATGAGATGAACACTGAAGCTTTCTTT. Translated, it gives CASSLMGGYEMNTEAFF.

V usage is TRBV7-6 and J usage is TRBJ2-1; 7 bases are a match to TRBD1. V was clipped by 5 bases and J by 5 bases; unmatched bases: 6. CDR1 is SGHVS and CDR2 is FNYEAQ in the germline V gene. The CDR3 sequence is 14 residues long. CDR3 amino acids: CASSTIGTDNEQFF. The CDR3 region has the DNA TGTGCCAGCAGCACAATAGGGACAGACAATGAGCAGTTCTTC.

J is TRBJ1-2 and V is TRBV10-2; D ambiguous. Trimming cost V 2 bases and J 7 bases, with 5 bases left between them. The CDR3 loop spans 11 amino acids. The germline gives CDR1 WSHSY, CDR2 SAAADI. CDR3 sequence (DNA): TGCGCCAGCAGTGAGCTGAGTGGCTACACCTTC. Protein sequence: CASSELSGYTF.

The chain combines TRBV19 with TRBJ1-1; 7 bases match TRBD1. Germline trimming cut 3 bases from V and 1 base from J; bases unmatched to any gene: 14. The CDR3 extends over 18 amino acids. Germline V lookup: CDR1 LNHDA, CDR2 SQIVND (reference sequence). CDR3 amino acids: CASSIPGQRPSRNTEAFF. DNA of the CDR3: TGTGCCAGTAGTATCCCGGGACAGAGGCCATCAAGGAACACTGAAGCTTTCTTT.

V gene TRBV9 combines with J gene TRBJ1-6; D call uncertain. The germline gives CDR1 SGDLS, CDR2 YYNGEE. The CDR3 sequence is 14 residues long. The V gene lost 0 bases and the J gene lost 7 bases, with 8 bases spanning the gap. Here the CDR3 DNA reads TGTGCCAGCAGCGTAGCTGTCACAAATTCACCCCTCCACTTT. Translating gives CASSVAVTNSPLHF.

V usage is TRBV6-5 and J usage is TRBJ1-2, with D unresolved. The V gene's germline CDR1 is MNHEY and CDR2 SVGAGI. Trimming shortened V by 6 bases and J by 4 bases, and 12 bases separated the two germline ends. This CDR3 spans 13 amino acids. The DNA of the CDR3 is TGTGCCAGCAGCTCCATGTGGACCTATGGCTACACCTTC. Translation: CASSSMWTYGYTF.

Here the CDR3 DNA reads TGTGCCAGAAGCGCGGTCGGGAGTCAGCCCCAGCATTTT. Its protein is CARSAVGSQPQHF. The chain joins TRBV5-3 to TRBJ1-5; no reliable D call. TRBV5-3 is assigned to the ORF class and has an uncertain function. The CDR3 has 13 residues. The V gene lost 4 bases and the J gene lost 6 bases, with 11 bases spanning the gap.

The V call is TRBV29-1, the J call TRBJ1-2, with TRBD1 matching 9 bases. The V gene end was trimmed by 0 bases and the J gene end by 5 bases; junction bases not matched to a gene: 22. The CDR3 runs to 20 residues. Per the germline V gene, CDR1 is SQVTM and CDR2 is ANQGSEA. Here the CDR3 DNA reads TGCAGCGTTGAAGATGAGGATAGAGCGGGACAGGGTTTAATTGTATATGGCTACACCTTC. Amino acids: CSVEDEDRAGQGLIVYGYTF.

The table lists this clone with a count of one. The chain links TRBV13 to TRBJ2-1; TRBD2 agrees at 9 bases. Trimming removed 5 bases from V and 7 bases from J; junction bases left unmatched: 9. This CDR3 spans 15 amino acids. Germline-derived CDR1 and CDR2 are PRHDT and FYEKMQ (reference sequence). CDR3 nucleotide sequence: TGTGCCAGCAGCATCCTAGCGGGGCCAGGGAATGAGCAGTTCTTC. It specifies CASSILAGPGNEQFF.

V usage is TRBV6-1 and J usage is TRBJ2-2, with 7 bases identical to TRBD1. J gave up 0 bases and V 7 bases, and 5 bases lay outside the gene matches. From germline, CDR1 is MNHNS and CDR2 SASEGT. The CDR3 extends over 15 amino acids. The CDR3 protein is CASTQTGSNTGELFF. The DNA for the CDR3 is TGTGCCAGCACCCAGACAGGGTCGAACACCGGGGAGCTGTTTTTT.

With regard to this clone: The same CDR3 also results from other DNA sequences found in this sample. The rearrangement uses TRBV19 and TRBJ1-2, with D unclear. This CDR3 comprises 14 residues. V dropped 3 bases and J dropped 4 bases, with 12 bases sitting between them. CDR1 is LNHDA and CDR2 is SQIVND in the germline V gene (reference sequence). This chain's CDR3 is CASSIEGVFYGYTF. In DNA form, the CDR3 reads TGTGCCAGTAGTATTGAGGGTGTTTTCTATGGCTACACCTTC.

J is TRBJ2-1 and V is TRBV11-1, with 13 bases identical to TRBD2. V shed 5 bases, J shed 6 bases, and the junction held 10 bases outside the gene matches. This CDR3 contains 17 residues. Per germline, CDR1 SGHAT and CDR2 FQDESV (reference sequence). The chain's CDR3 is CASSPQLAGGHINEQFF. As DNA, the CDR3 is TGTGCCAGCAGCCCGCAACTAGCGGGGGGGCATATCAATGAGCAGTTCTTC.

This chain joins TRBV11-2 and TRBJ2-5; 11 bases fit TRBD2. CDR1 and CDR2 from the germline V gene are SGHAT and FQNNGV. The CDR3 totals 16 residues. V trimming: 3 bases; J trimming: 5 bases; junction bases outside the gene matches: 8. The CDR3 region has the DNA TGTGCCAGCAGCTTTCTAACTAGCGGGGGTGCTGAGACCCAGTACTTC. Its protein is CASSFLTSGGAETQYF.

The rearrangement uses TRBV9 and TRBJ2-7; 7 bases match TRBD2. Germline-derived CDR1 and CDR2 are SGDLS and YYNGEE. The J segment lost 7 bases and the V segment lost 0 bases, leaving 4 bases of the junction unmatched. The CDR3 length is 13 residues. CDR3 sequence (DNA): TGTGCCAGCAGCGTAGTAACGGGGGGAGAGCAGTACTTC. It specifies CASSVVTGGEQYF. Full variable domain (outside the CDR3, taken from reference TRBV9 and TRBJ2-7): DSGVTQTPKHLITATGQRVTLRCSPRSGDLSVYWYQQSLDQGLQFLIQYYNGEERAKGNILERFSAQQFPDLHSELNLSSLELGDSALYFCASSVVTGGEQYFGPGTRLTVT.

This clone was counted once. The chain recombines TRBV5-6 with TRBJ2-5; D ambiguous. The DNA end is a closer match to TRBJ2-7, so the J assignment may be wrong. The CDR3 runs 12 residues. The germline V gene encodes CDR1 SGHDT and CDR2 YYEEEE. As DNA, the CDR3 is TGTGCCAGCAGCGGGGTCTCCTACGAGCAGTACTTC. Its translation: CASSGVSYEQYF.

This sequence joins TRBV6-5 and TRBJ1-1; D is perhaps TRBD1 (5 bases). CDR1 and CDR2 (germline): MNHEY, SVGAGI. The ends were cut back, 0 bases at V and 7 bases at J, with 12 bases in the middle. The CDR3 sequence is 14 residues long. DNA of the CDR3: TGTGCCAGCAGTTACTCCGGGGGGGATAGTGAAGCTTTCTTT. Translated, it gives CASSYSGGDSEAFF.

Comment on this clone: The sample contains more than one DNA sequence encoding this CDR3. This sequence joins TRBV5-1 and TRBJ2-7; tentatively, D is TRBD1 or TRBD2 (5 bases each). The CDR3 consists of 14 residues. Germline CDR1 reads SGHRS; CDR2 reads YFSETQ. V lost 5 bases, J lost 4 bases, and 16 bases lay in between. The CDR3 spells CASSSGTGSYEQYF. In DNA, the CDR3 is TGCGCCAGCAGTTCCGGGACGGGGAGTTACGAGCAGTACTTC. The full variable domain, completed using reference TRBV5-1 and TRBJ2-7, is KAGVTQTPRYLIKTRGQQVTLSCSPISGHRSVSWYQQTPGQGLQFLFEYFSETQRNKGNFPGRFSGRQFSNSRSEMNVSTLELGDSALYLCASSSGTGSYEQYFGPGTRLTVT.

In the case of this clone: Other DNA sequences in the sample encode the same CDR3. The V and J genes are TRBV7-6 and TRBJ2-1, with 8 bases fitting TRBD2. Unmatched junction bases numbered 4, after V lost 2 bases and J lost 1 base. This CDR3 is 16 amino acids long. Germline CDR1 reads SGHVS; CDR2 reads FNYEAQ. CDR3 in amino acids: CASSLRGGGSYNEQFF. The CDR3 coding sequence is TGTGCCAGCAGCTTACGGGGGGGCGGGTCCTACAATGAGCAGTTCTTC.